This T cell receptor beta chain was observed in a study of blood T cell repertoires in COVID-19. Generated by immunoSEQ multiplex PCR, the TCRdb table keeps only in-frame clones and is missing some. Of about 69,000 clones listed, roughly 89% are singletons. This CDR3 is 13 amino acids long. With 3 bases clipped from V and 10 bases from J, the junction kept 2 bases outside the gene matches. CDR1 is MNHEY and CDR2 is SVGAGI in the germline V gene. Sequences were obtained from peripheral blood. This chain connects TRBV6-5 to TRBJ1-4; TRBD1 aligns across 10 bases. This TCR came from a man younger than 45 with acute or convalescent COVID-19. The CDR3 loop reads CASSYGQGGKLFF. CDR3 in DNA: TGTGCCAGCAGTTATGGACAGGGGGGAAAACTGTTTTTT.